This T cell receptor (beta chain) is drawn from a study of blood T cell repertoires in COVID-19. The CDR3 runs 13 residues. V was pared by 5 bases and J by 8 bases, with 2 bases of the junction left unmatched. Germline loops: CDR1 SGHVS, CDR2 FQNEAQ. Under the authors' procedure: Amplification of reference gene primers provided the estimated nucleated cell counts. Sequencing used immunoSEQ multiplex PCR; TCRdb keeps in-frame clones, though not all of them. The DNA gave D and trimming, while V, J and clone size come from that table. The sample records roughly 150,000 clones, 83% being singletons. This TCR was sampled from a woman of 80 years or more with acute or convalescent COVID-19. The specimen sequenced was peripheral blood. The V gene is TRBV7-8, the J gene TRBJ2-1; 11 nucleotides agree with TRBD1. The CDR3 DNA is TGTGCCAGCAGCCGGACAGGGGGCGATGAGCAGTTCTTC. Translation: CASSRTGGDEQFF.